Shown below are 27 T cell receptor beta chains from a single sample sequenced in a study of OX40 agonist ivuxolimab in advanced cancers. The repertoire was sequenced with immunoSEQ multiplex PCR; TCRdb's copy has only in-frame clones and lacks some. The table shows about 36,000 clones, with 80% to 85% occurring only once. The material sequenced was CD4+ or CD8+ T cells sorted from blood, taken in a trial of the OX40 agonist ivuxolimab. These receptors were taken from an adult with an advanced solid tumor such as melanoma, head and neck, liver or kidney cancer.

The chain uses TRBV7-2 and TRBJ1-5; the D is unclear. The V end lost 5 bases, the J end lost 3 bases, and 11 bases lay between the germline ends. Per germline, CDR1 SGHTA and CDR2 FQGNSA. The CDR3 is 14 amino acids. CDR3 nucleotides: TGTGCCAGCAGCCGATCAGTCGTCAATCAGCCCCAGCATTTT. Residues: CASSRSVVNQPQHF.

CDR3 sequence (DNA): TGTGCCTGGAGCAGGGACAGGCCGTATGGCTACACCTTC. Translating it yields CAWSRDRPYGYTF. This sequence joins TRBV30 and TRBJ1-2; TRBD1 matches 8 bases. Germline V CDR1 and CDR2: GTSNPN, SVGIG (reference sequence). The junction had 5 bases not matched to a gene; V was cut back by 3 bases and J by 5 bases. This CDR3 contains 13 residues.

This rearrangement joins TRBV2 to TRBJ2-7; maybe TRBD2 (7 bases). Germline V gene lookup returns CDR1 SNHLY and CDR2 FYNNEI. The CDR3 consists of 13 residues. V lost 11 bases to trimming and J lost 2 bases, with 16 bases between them. DNA of the CDR3: TGTGCCTCCTGGGGGGGGCCAACCTACGAGCAGTACTTC. It codes for CASWGGPTYEQYF.

This rearrangement joins TRBV18 to TRBJ1-2, with D hard to call. Trimming stripped 6 bases from V and 6 bases from J, with 11 bases between. The V gene's germline CDR1 is KGHSH and CDR2 LQKENI. The CDR3 has 12 amino acids. The CDR3 bases are TGTGCCAGCTCTCCGGGGTGGCATGGCTACACCTTC. Translating it yields CASSPGWHGYTF.

This rearrangement joins TRBV5-4 to TRBJ2-1; TRBD2 agrees at 10 bases. CDR1 is SGHNT, CDR2 YYREEE, per germline (reference sequence). The CDR3 is 15 amino acids. J lost 6 bases, V lost 3 bases, and 6 bases had no gene match. CDR3 bases: TGTGCCAGCAGCTCGGGACTAGCGTCGTTCAATGAGCAGTTCTTC. Translated: CASSSGLASFNEQFF.

As DNA, the CDR3 is TGTGCCAGCAGCGGTGGACTAGCCGTGGAGACCCAGTACTTC. It encodes CASSGGLAVETQYF. The chain couples TRBV5-6 to TRBJ2-5; 8 nucleotides agree with TRBD2. The CDR3 has 14 residues. From germline, CDR1 is SGHDT and CDR2 YYEEEE. The J segment lost 5 bases and the V segment lost 4 bases, leaving 7 bases of the junction unmatched.

This clone was counted a single time. CDR3 bases: TGTGCCAGCAGTGAAAGGGACAGGGGGCTTAATGAGCAGTTCTTC. Encoded protein: CASSERDRGLNEQFF. This chain uses TRBV2 with TRBJ2-1; 12 positions agree with TRBD1. The CDR3 covers 15 residues. CDR1 SNHLY and CDR2 FYNNEI come from the germline V gene. The trim removed 2 bases at V and 7 bases at J, leaving 3 bases unmatched.

This clone was recorded once. The CDR3: CARTERQVSNTDTQYF. Written as DNA, the CDR3 is TGTGCCAGGACCGAAAGGCAGGTTAGCAATACAGATACGCAGTATTTT. The chain uses TRBV25-1 and TRBJ2-3; D not certain. CDR3 length: 16 residues. Germline lookup yields CDR1 MGHDK and CDR2 SYGVNS. V dropped 9 bases and J dropped 3 bases, with 22 bases sitting between them.

This clone was seen a single time. The chain has TRBV4-3 and TRBJ1-3; D not resolved. V was shortened by 0 bases and J by 1 base, with 10 bases between the two germline ends. CDR3 length: 16 residues. In germline, CDR1 is LGHNA, CDR2 YSLEER. CDR3 coding DNA: TGCGCCAGCAGCCAAGATGCGGACGGGTCTGGAAACACCATATATTTT. This translates into CASSQDADGSGNTIYF.

This clone was recorded once. The J gene is TRBJ2-7, the V gene TRBV5-1; tentative D call: TRBD1 (5 bases). Germline V lookup: CDR1 SGHRS, CDR2 YFSETQ. Trimming took off 3 bases at V and 0 bases at J, with 10 bases between the two ends. This CDR3 is built from 14 residues. The CDR3, as DNA: TGCGCCAGCAGCTCTAGGGGCAGCTCCTACGAGCAGTACTTC. Its translation is CASSSRGSSYEQYF.

The chain uses TRBV4-2 and TRBJ1-1; a possible D gene is TRBD1 (5 bases). Trimming left V 0 bases short and J 6 bases short, with 26 bases between. From germline, CDR1 is LGHNA and CDR2 YNFKEQ. The CDR3 totals 19 residues. The CDR3 nucleotides are TGTGCCAGCAGCCAAGAAAATGAATTAGTAATGGGGGGAGGAGCTGAAGCTTTCTTT. This encodes CASSQENELVMGGGAEAFF.

This clone has only a few counts. This chain connects TRBV5-8 to TRBJ2-3; D is ambiguous. With 1 base removed from V and 2 bases from J, the gap between germline ends came to 8 bases. The CDR3 loop spans 14 amino acids. Per the germline V gene, CDR1 is SGHTS and CDR2 is YDEGEE. DNA for the CDR3: TGTGCCAGCAGCTTGTGGGGTGCCACAGATACGCAGTATTTT. As protein: CASSLWGATDTQYF.

The chain is built from TRBV5-1 and TRBJ1-1, with D possibly TRBD1 on 6 matching bases. V was shortened by 5 bases and J by 1 base, with 9 bases between the two germline ends. Germline lookup yields CDR1 SGHRS and CDR2 YFSETQ. The CDR3 totals 13 residues. DNA of the CDR3: TGCGCCAGCAGAGGGGGTCGGAACACTGAAGCTTTCTTT. Its protein product is CASRGGRNTEAFF.

The chain couples TRBV30 to TRBJ1-5, with D perhaps matching TRBD1 (6 bases). Germline V gives CDR1 GTSNPN, CDR2 SVGIG (reference sequence). V lost 1 base, J lost 2 bases, and 12 bases lay in between. This CDR3 has 15 residues. The CDR3 DNA sequence: TGTGCCTGGAGTGCCGGGGGGCTGGGCAATCAGCCCCAGCATTTT. Translation: CAWSAGGLGNQPQHF.

The rearrangement joins TRBV6-1 to TRBJ1-5, with 7 bases matching TRBD1. Germline V gives CDR1 MNHNS, CDR2 SASEGT. V shed 8 bases and J 0 bases; nucleotides not matched to a gene: 4. The CDR3 is 14 amino acids. CDR3 DNA sequence: TGTGCCAGCGACGACAGGGCTAGCAATCAGCCCCAGCATTTT. Its translation: CASDDRASNQPQHF.

The V and J genes are TRBV21-1 and TRBJ1-5; the D segment call TRBD1 is taken from the table without a DNA check. TRBV21-1 is a known pseudogene. The CDR3 runs to 20 residues. CDR3 nucleotide sequence: TGTGCCAGCAGCAAATCCCCCCGGGACAGGCAAGTTCGTCTCAATCAGCCCCAGCATTTT. This gives the protein CASSKSPRDRQVRLNQPQHF.

V is TRBV4-3 and J is TRBJ2-5; D is possibly TRBD2 (5 bases). The CDR3 sequence is 15 residues long. The germline gives CDR1 LGHNA, CDR2 YSLEER. V dropped 0 bases and J dropped 4 bases, with 12 bases sitting between them. The CDR3 protein is CASSQDFGGGETQYF. The CDR3 bases are TGCGCCAGCAGCCAAGATTTCGGCGGAGGAGAGACCCAGTACTTC.

The genes are TRBV18 and TRBJ2-2; TRBD1 matches 7 bases. Trimming took 4 bases from V and 1 from J; bases not matched to a gene: 3. The CDR3 totals 15 residues. Germline loops: CDR1 KGHSH, CDR2 LQKENI. The CDR3 DNA reads TGTGCCAGCTCACTACGGACAGGGAACACCGGGGAGCTGTTTTTT. As protein: CASSLRTGNTGELFF.

The genes are TRBV7-2 and TRBJ1-5, with D perhaps matching TRBD1 (6 bases). The CDR3 extends over 14 amino acids. CDR1 is SGHTA, CDR2 FQGNSA, per germline. Trimming pared 5 bases from V and 9 bases from J, leaving 17 bases between. CDR3 nucleotide sequence: TGTGCCAGCAGCCCAGCCACAGGGACGAGGCCCCAGCATTTT. As protein: CASSPATGTRPQHF.

This chain uses TRBV6-1 with TRBJ1-3; D is unclear. The length of the CDR3 is 16 residues. Germline V gene lookup returns CDR1 MNHNS and CDR2 SASEGT. Between the trimmed V and J ends, which lost 3 bases and 0 bases, there was a span of 12 bases. The CDR3 sequence: CASSDWGGSSGNTIYF. In nucleotides, the CDR3 is TGTGCCAGCAGTGATTGGGGTGGGAGCTCTGGAAACACCATATATTTT.

The chain joins TRBV28 to TRBJ1-1; possibly TRBD1 for D (6 bases). The CDR3 sequence is 15 residues long. The V gene's germline CDR1 is MDHEN and CDR2 SYDVKM. V lost 7 bases and J lost 5, with 20 bases in between. CDR3 region: CASKFQGRLGTEAFF. CDR3 nucleotide sequence: TGTGCCAGCAAATTCCAGGGGCGTCTAGGAACTGAAGCTTTCTTT.

This clone appeared once. The chain is built from TRBV2 and TRBJ2-2; TRBD1 matches 9 bases. J lost 1 base, V lost 4 bases, and 4 bases had no gene match. CDR1 SNHLY and CDR2 FYNNEI come from the germline V gene. The CDR3 length is 16 residues. CDR3 residues: CASSVRTGENTGELFF. The CDR3 DNA follows: TGTGCCAGCAGTGTCAGGACAGGGGAGAACACCGGGGAGCTGTTTTTT.

The chain has TRBV7-6 and TRBJ1-4, with D tentatively TRBD1 (5 bases). Germline CDR1 reads SGHVS; CDR2 reads FNYEAQ. Trimming took 3 bases from V and 6 from J, leaving 8 bases between them. The CDR3 covers 13 residues. The CDR3 nucleotides read TGTGCCAGCAGCTTTACAGGACATGAAAAACTGTTTTTT. As protein: CASSFTGHEKLFF.

The CDR3 nucleotides are TGTGCCAGCTCACCCCCCGTAAGGGGGCCGGGGAATGAGCAGTTCTTC. Protein sequence: CASSPPVRGPGNEQFF. V gene TRBV18 combines with J gene TRBJ2-1; 7 bases align to TRBD1. This CDR3 spans 16 amino acids. Germline lookup yields CDR1 KGHSH and CDR2 LQKENI. V was clipped by 3 bases and J by 7 bases; unmatched bases: 12.

V usage is TRBV28 and J usage is TRBJ1-6; a possible D gene is TRBD1 (5 bases). From germline, CDR1 is MDHEN and CDR2 SYDVKM. The CDR3 is 17 amino acids. V lost 6 bases, J lost 4 bases, and 19 bases lay in between. The CDR3 bases are TGTGCCAGCAGCGAGAGATCAGGGTTAACTTATAATTCACCCCTCCACTTT. Translation: CASSERSGLTYNSPLHF.

The rearrangement joins TRBV21-1 to TRBJ2-3; TRBD1, the table's D call, lacks a check against the DNA. TRBV21-1 is a listed pseudogene. The CDR3 has 17 amino acids. CDR3 protein: CASSPVLGQGASDTQYF. The CDR3 nucleotides are TGTGCCAGCAGTCCTGTCCTTGGACAGGGGGCTTCAGATACGCAGTATTTT.

V gene TRBV7-8 combines with J gene TRBJ1-2, with D hard to call. Germline assignment: CDR1 SGHVS and CDR2 FQNEAQ. Deletions cut 5 bases from V and 5 bases from J, with 12 bases between. This CDR3 is 13 amino acids long. Written as DNA, the CDR3 is TGTGCCAGCAGCCTAGAAGTAGGTTATGGCTACACCTTC. As protein: CASSLEVGYGYTF.